One sample yielded the 20 T cell receptor beta chains listed below, sequenced in a study of blood T cell repertoires in COVID-19. Some clones are missing from TCRdb's copy, which holds only in-frame ones; the method was immunoSEQ multiplex PCR. The sample carries about 310,000 clones, roughly 86% recorded once. The sequenced sample consisted of PBMCs or T cells enriched from blood (not recorded which). Receptors were obtained from a woman aged 30 to 39 who had recovered from COVID-19.

This chain joins TRBV19 and TRBJ2-7, with TRBD2 identical over 16 bases. The CDR3 covers 18 residues. Germline V CDR1 and CDR2: LNHDA, SQIVND (reference sequence). Trimming took 5 bases from V and 1 from J; bases not matched to a gene: 8. CDR3 residues: CASSSPGLAGGWSYEQYF. For the CDR3, the DNA is TGTGCCAGTAGTTCCCCGGGACTAGCGGGAGGGTGGTCCTACGAGCAGTACTTC.

This chain connects TRBV19 to TRBJ2-1; TRBD2 is a possible D gene (6 bases). The V gene lost 0 bases and the J gene lost 0 bases, with 12 bases spanning the gap. From germline, CDR1 is LNHDA and CDR2 SQIVND (reference sequence). The CDR3 length is 17 residues. The CDR3 sequence: CASSIDRGYGSYNEQFF. For the CDR3, the DNA is TGTGCCAGTAGTATAGATCGGGGGTATGGCTCCTACAATGAGCAGTTCTTC.

The rearrangement links TRBV19 to TRBJ2-3; TRBD2 aligns across 9 bases. V shed 5 bases and J 0 bases; nucleotides not matched to a gene: 9. The CDR3 extends over 17 amino acids. CDR1 is LNHDA and CDR2 is SQIVND in the germline V gene (reference sequence). The CDR3 coding sequence is TGTGCCAGTAGTCTGGTAGCGGGAGCCCTAAGCACAGATACGCAGTATTTT. Translated: CASSLVAGALSTDTQYF.

This clone was seen a handful of times. The chain has TRBV12-3 or TRBV12-4 and TRBJ1-1; possible D gene TRBD1, 5 bases. V was shortened by 5 bases and J by 3 bases, with 10 bases between the two germline ends. The CDR3 extends over 13 amino acids. The CDR3 DNA follows: TGTGCCAGCAGTGGAGGGGCGGACACTGAAGCTTTCTTT. This gives the protein CASSGGADTEAFF.

This chain connects TRBV5-1 to TRBJ2-5; 11 positions match TRBD2. The V gene's germline CDR1 is SGHRS and CDR2 YFSETQ. Trimming removed 0 bases from V and 5 bases from J; junction bases left unmatched: 12. CDR3 length: 18 residues. The CDR3 protein is CASSLVLASGRSRETQYF. The CDR3 DNA reads TGCGCCAGCAGCTTGGTATTGGCTAGCGGGAGGAGTAGGGAGACCCAGTACTTC.

V gene TRBV6-5 combines with J gene TRBJ1-2; D is undetermined. Trimming cost V 10 bases and J 8 bases, with 20 bases left between them. The V gene's germline CDR1 is MNHEY and CDR2 SVGAGI. This CDR3 comprises 13 residues. CDR3 loop: CATNLNGVSGYTF. In nucleotides, the CDR3 is TGTGCCACAAACCTAAACGGAGTTTCGGGCTACACCTTC.

The chain links TRBV30 to TRBJ2-1; a weak D match, TRBD1 (6 bases). The germline V and J ends were trimmed by 0 bases and 4 bases, with 22 bases remaining between them. In germline, CDR1 is GTSNPN, CDR2 SVGIG (reference sequence). This CDR3 spans 18 amino acids. Here the CDR3 DNA reads TGTGCCTGGAGTGTAGGGGTCCTGCCGAGACAGGAGTACAATGAGCAGTTCTTC. Translated, it gives CAWSVGVLPRQEYNEQFF. Complete variable domain (other parts from reference TRBV30 and TRBJ2-1): SQTIHQWPATLVQPVGSPLSLECTVEGTSNPNLYWYRQAAGRGLQLLFYSVGIGQISSEVPQNLSASRPQDRQFILSSKKLLLSDSGFYLCAWSVGVLPRQEYNEQFFGPGTRLTVL.

CDR3 protein: CASSLHSQPQHF. The CDR3 nucleotides read TGTGCCAGCAGTTTACATAGTCAGCCCCAGCATTTT. This rearrangement joins TRBV12-3 or TRBV12-4 to TRBJ1-5; no clear D gene. V was cut by 2 bases and J by 6 bases, with 5 bases left in between. The CDR3 totals 12 residues.

The CDR3 DNA reads TGCGCCAGCAGCCAATATGGAATGGCAGGGGATTTCGAAAAACTGTTTTTT. Encoded protein: CASSQYGMAGDFEKLFF. J is TRBJ1-4 and V is TRBV4-1; a possible D gene is TRBD1 (6 bases). Per germline, CDR1 MGHRA and CDR2 YSYEKL. The CDR3 covers 17 residues. With 2 bases removed from V and 8 bases from J, the gap between germline ends came to 21 bases.

V is TRBV27 and J is TRBJ2-7; the match to TRBD1 covers 8 bases. V shed 5 bases, J shed 4 bases, and the junction held 4 bases outside the gene matches. The CDR3 runs 13 residues. Germline V CDR1 and CDR2: MNHEY, SMNVEV (reference sequence). For the CDR3, the DNA is TGTGCCAGCAGTACCCGGACAGGGTACGAGCAGTACTTC. It is translated as CASSTRTGYEQYF.

The table lists this clone with many counts. The sample has other DNA sequences that encode this CDR3 too. The rearrangement uses TRBV29-1 and TRBJ2-7; TRBD1 might be the D (6 bases). V gave up 0 bases and J gave up 0 bases, with 12 bases separating them. The CDR3 extends over 15 amino acids. CDR1 is SQVTM and CDR2 is ANQGSEA in the germline V gene. The DNA of the CDR3 is TGCAGCGTTGAAGATCGAACAGGGACCTCCTACGAGCAGTACTTC. This encodes CSVEDRTGTSYEQYF.

The rearrangement uses TRBV6-2 or TRBV6-3 and TRBJ1-4, with 7 bases identical to TRBD1. The CDR3 has 14 residues. Germline V gives CDR1 MNHEY, CDR2 SVGEGT. Losses at the gene ends were 2 bases for V and 6 bases for J; bases not matched to a gene: 3. The CDR3 reads CASSYAGTDEKLFF. The DNA for the CDR3 is TGTGCCAGCAGTTACGCGGGGACAGATGAAAAACTGTTTTTT.

The chain employs TRBV27 and TRBJ2-7; possibly TRBD1 for D (5 bases). This CDR3 has 14 amino acids. Trimming left V 3 bases short and J 1 base short, with 10 bases between. Germline CDR1 and CDR2: MNHEY and SMNVEV (reference sequence). CDR3 coding DNA: TGTGCCAGCAGTTTGTTCAGGGAATCCTACGAGCAGTACTTC. It yields the protein CASSLFRESYEQYF.

This chain uses TRBV7-9 with TRBJ1-1; D unclear. This CDR3 region has 14 residues. The germline V and J ends were trimmed by 5 bases and 3 bases, with 13 bases remaining between them. Germline values: CDR1 SEHNR, CDR2 FQNEAQ (reference sequence). This chain's CDR3 is CASSPSGVYTEAFF. CDR3 sequence (DNA): TGTGCCAGCAGCCCCTCCGGGGTCTACACTGAAGCTTTCTTT.

Regarding this clone: The junction does not match germline at one end; this may be a read error. J is TRBJ1-5 and V is TRBV18, with 10 bases matching TRBD1. The germline V gene encodes CDR1 KGHSH and CDR2 LQKENI. The CDR3 covers 15 residues. In DNA form, the CDR3 reads TGTGCCAGCTCACCGCCGGGACAGGGGAATCAGCCCCGGCATTTT. It codes for CASSPPGQGNQPRHF.

For the CDR3, the DNA is TGCGCCAGCAGCCAAGATCGGGGACAGACAGATGAAAAACTGTTTTTT. Its translation: CASSQDRGQTDEKLFF. This chain links TRBV4-1 with TRBJ1-4, with 7 nucleotides matching TRBD1. In germline, CDR1 is MGHRA, CDR2 YSYEKL. CDR3 size: 16 residues. J gave up 6 bases and V 0 bases, and 7 bases lay outside the gene matches.

This clone was counted once. V and J are TRBV27 and TRBJ2-1; 14 bases fit TRBD2. This CDR3 has 17 residues. V was clipped by 1 base and J by 5 bases; unmatched bases: 4. The germline V gene has CDR1 MNHEY and CDR2 SMNVEV (reference sequence). As DNA, the CDR3 is TGTGCCAGCAGTTTATTGACTAGCGGGAGGGTTCACAATGAGCAGTTCTTC. Encoded protein: CASSLLTSGRVHNEQFF.

In its sample, this clone was seen once. The rearrangement links TRBV2 to TRBJ1-1; 9 bases match TRBD1. CDR1 is SNHLY and CDR2 is FYNNEI in the germline V gene. Unmatched junction bases numbered 11, after V lost 6 bases and J lost 0 bases. The CDR3 covers 17 residues. The CDR3 protein is CASSLNPGQGLNTEAFF. In nucleotides, the CDR3 is TGTGCCAGCAGCCTAAACCCGGGACAGGGATTGAACACTGAAGCTTTCTTT. The entire variable domain, with the rest obtained from reference TRBV2 and TRBJ1-1, is as follows: EPEVTQTPSHQVTQMGQEVILRCVPISNHLYFYWYRQILGQKVEFLVSFYNNEISEKSEIFDDQFSVERPDGSNFTLKIRSTKLEDSAMYFCASSLNPGQGLNTEAFFGQGTRLTVV.

The chain uses TRBV11-2 and TRBJ2-1, with D possibly TRBD1 on 7 matching bases. V was shortened by 4 bases and J by 10 bases, with 23 bases between the two germline ends. Germline V gives CDR1 SGHAT, CDR2 FQNNGV. CDR3 length equals 16 residues. CDR3 bases: TGTGCCAGCAGCTCCGGACAGGCGGGAATACGATCGGAGCAGTTCTTC. Its translation is CASSSGQAGIRSEQFF.

This clone was observed a single time. The chain combines TRBV5-1 with TRBJ1-1; D gene unclear. This CDR3 contains 15 residues. Per germline, CDR1 SGHRS and CDR2 YFSETQ. The V gene lost 0 bases and the J gene lost 1 base, with 10 bases spanning the gap. The CDR3 region is CASSLVREGNTEAFF. The CDR3 nucleotides are TGCGCCAGCAGCTTGGTAAGGGAGGGGAACACTGAAGCTTTCTTT.